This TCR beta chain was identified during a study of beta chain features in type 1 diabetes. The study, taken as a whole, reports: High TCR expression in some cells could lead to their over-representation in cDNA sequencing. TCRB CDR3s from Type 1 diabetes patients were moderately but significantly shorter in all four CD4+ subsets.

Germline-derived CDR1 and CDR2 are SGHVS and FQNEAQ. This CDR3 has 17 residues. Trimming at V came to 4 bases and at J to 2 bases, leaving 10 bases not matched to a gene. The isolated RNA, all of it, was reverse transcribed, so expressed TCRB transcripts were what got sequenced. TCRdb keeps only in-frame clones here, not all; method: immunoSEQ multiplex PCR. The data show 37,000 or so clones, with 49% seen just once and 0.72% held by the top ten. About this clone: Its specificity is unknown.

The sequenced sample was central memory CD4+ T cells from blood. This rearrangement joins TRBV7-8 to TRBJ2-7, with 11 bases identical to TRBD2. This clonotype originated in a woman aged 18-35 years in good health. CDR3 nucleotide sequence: TGTGCCAGCAGCTGGATGTTGTTAGCGGGAGGGCCCTACGAGCAGTACTTC. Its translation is CASSWMLLAGGPYEQYF.